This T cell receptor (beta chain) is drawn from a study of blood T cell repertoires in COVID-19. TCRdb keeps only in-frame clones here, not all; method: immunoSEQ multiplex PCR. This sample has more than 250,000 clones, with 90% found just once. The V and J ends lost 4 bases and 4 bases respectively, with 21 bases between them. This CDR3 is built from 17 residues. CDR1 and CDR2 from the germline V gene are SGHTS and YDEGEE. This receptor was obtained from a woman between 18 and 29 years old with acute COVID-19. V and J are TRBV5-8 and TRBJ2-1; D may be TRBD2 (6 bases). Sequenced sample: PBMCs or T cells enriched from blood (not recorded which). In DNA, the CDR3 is TGTGCCAGCAGCCCCGCCCCGGCGGGGCCAATATACAATGAGCAGTTCTTC. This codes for CASSPAPAGPIYNEQFF.